Sequencing of this T cell receptor beta chain was carried out in a study of blood T cells in healthy people across ages. Whole-study context: Template-switching capture recovered about one barcoded beta molecule per two T cells.

Germline V gene data show CDR1 as KGHSH and CDR2 as LQKENI. The CDR3 runs 16 residues. V was cut by 3 bases and J by 3 bases, with 15 bases left in between. Alongside a J-beta primer mix, a sample-barcoded 5' primer served in a second PCR lasting roughly 6 to 11 cycles. TCRdb recomputed calls from the 5' RACE reads with MiXCR, one row per CDR3 protein. The data hold around 1,700,000 distinct CDR3 sequences, with about 30% observed a single time. The extraction recovered at least 6 micrograms of total RNA per sample. The J gene is TRBJ1-5, the V gene TRBV18; the D gene is possibly TRBD1 (6 bases). This TCR was recovered from a woman aged 30 to 39 in good health. The sample comprised blood. The DNA of the CDR3 is TGTGCCAGCTCACCGCCTAACAGGGCGAACAATCAGCCCCAGCATTTT. Translation gives CASSPPNRANNQPQHF. Full variable domain (remainder filled in from reference TRBV18 and TRBJ1-5): NAGVMQNPRHLVRRRGQEARLRCSPMKGHSHVYWYRQLPEEGLKFMVYLQKENIIDESGMPKERFSAEFPKEGPSILRIQQVVRGDSAAYFCASSPPNRANNQPQHFGDGTRLSIL.